The clone carrying this TCR beta chain was recorded at least ten times. The antigen is not known. This record comes from a study of early T cells in non-severe SARS-CoV-2 infection. Study-wide context: From unsorted whole blood, bulk RNA was sequenced, and the chains remained unpaired. Study results and limitations: Private and CD4 specificities were missed by VDJdb matching, which favored anti-spike CD8 responses.

V dropped 0 bases and J dropped 3; count of bases not matched to a gene: 4. Germline values: CDR1 SGHAT, CDR2 FQNNGV. There are 15 residues in the CDR3. Unique molecular identifiers (one per individual cDNA molecule) were attached. TCRdb reprocessed the 5' RACE reads with MiXCR, giving one entry per CDR3 protein. The sample holds fewer than 80,000 distinct CDR3 sequences; 3.5% to 6% are singletons and the top ten take 3.6%. This clonotype originated in an adult who was a healthcare worker with PCR-confirmed SARS-CoV-2 infection or an uninfected control (not recorded which). The donor label of this sample is uncertain. Sequenced material: whole blood, taken at baseline. The V gene is TRBV11-2, the J gene TRBJ2-7; 8 nucleotides line up with TRBD2. The CDR3 sequence: CASSLEGAGGYEQYF. In nucleotides, the CDR3 is TGTGCCAGCAGCTTAGAAGGTGCGGGGGGCTACGAGCAGTACTTC.